The rows below give T cell receptor beta chains drawn from one sample of a study of regulatory T cells in long-lasting Graves disease. TCRdb called the multiplex PCR reads again in MiXCR, with one record for every CDR3 protein. The sample contains hundreds of thousands of distinct CDR3 sequences, under 20% of which appear only once. The data were also submitted as part of a second study, on T cells in Graves' hyperthyroidism and ophthalmopathy.

The sequenced sample was peripheral blood mononuclear cells (PBMCs), obtained at new diagnosis, from a patient treated with antithyroid drugs. These TCRs come from a woman aged 25-40 years with Graves disease. CDR3s include the opening cysteine and the closing phenylalanine or tryptophan. The D gene is left open where the match is weak. A clone size is listed for some rows: how often the clone was seen (once, few, many), or a class if it is expanded.

clone_size	v_call	j_call	d_call	cdr3_nt	cdr3_aa
many	TRBV28	TRBJ2-7	TRBD1	TGTGCCAGCAGTAGCTCCGGGACAGGGGACACCTACGAGCAGTACTTC	CASSSSGTGDTYEQYF
few	TRBV5-1	TRBJ2-2	TRBD1	TGCGCCAGCAGTTTAAGGGACAGCCAGGGGCTGTTTTTT	CASSLRDSQGLFF
many	TRBV2	TRBJ2-6	TRBD2	TGTGCCAGCAGGGAAGGAGCGGGAGTATCTGGGGCCAACGTCCTGACTTTC	CASREGAGVSGANVLTF
-	TRBV30	TRBJ1-4	TRBD1	TGTGCCTGGATGGGACAGCCTAATGAAAAACTGTTTTTT	CAWMGQPNEKLFF
-	TRBV5-6	TRBJ2-2	-	TGTGCCAGCAGCTTGGGGGACACCAACACCGGGGAGCTGTTTTTT	CASSLGDTNTGELFF
few	TRBV20-1	TRBJ1-5	-	TGCAGTGCTAGAGATTCACGGGATTGGCCCCAGCATTTT	CSARDSRDWPQHF
-	TRBV5-6	TRBJ2-7	TRBD1	TGTGCCAGCAGCGCAGGACAGGGTCTGGATAACGGCTACGAGCAGTACTTC	CASSAGQGLDNGYEQYF
few	TRBV19	TRBJ2-1	TRBD2	TGTGCCAGTAGTATCGTGAGCGGGAGGGCCTACAATGAGCAGTTCTTC	CASSIVSGRAYNEQFF
-	TRBV20-1	TRBJ2-3	-	TGCAGTGCTGACCCGGGGGACAGATTTAACACAGATACGCAGTATTTT	CSADPGDRFNTDTQYF
few	TRBV6-1	TRBJ1-2	-	TGTGCCAGCGGACAAGGACAGTCCCGTGGCTACACCTTC	CASGQGQSRGYTF
few	TRBV20-1	TRBJ2-2	-	TGCAGTGCACGGCAGGGTTTGACCACCGGGGAGCTGTTTTTT	CSARQGLTTGELFF
-	TRBV19	TRBJ1-2	TRBD1	TGTGCCAGTAGTATGGGACAGATCTCCTATGGCTACACCTTC	CASSMGQISYGYTF
few	TRBV3-1	TRBJ2-1	-	TGTGCCAGCAGCCAAGATTACCTACCCTACAATGAGCAGTTCTTC	CASSQDYLPYNEQFF
-	TRBV6-1	TRBJ2-1	-	TGTGCCAGCAGTGAAACCTTTGGGGGAGCGGAGTCCTGGGCCAATGAGCAGTTCTTC	CASSETFGGAESWANEQFF
few	TRBV6-2/TRBV6-3	TRBJ2-1	-	TGTGCCAGCAGTTATGCTTACAATGAGCAGTTCTTC	CASSYAYNEQFF
many	TRBV20-1	TRBJ2-3	TRBD2	TGCAGTGCTAGAGGCGGACTAGCGGGCACAGATACGCAGTATTTT	CSARGGLAGTDTQYF
many	TRBV19	TRBJ2-7	-	TGTGCCAGTAGTCCCGCGGCGGCAGGGGCCCACGAGCAGTACTTC	CASSPAAAGAHEQYF
few	TRBV5-5	TRBJ2-3	-	TGTGCCAGCAGCGGCGATGGTTCATGGTTTGCAGATACGCAGTATTTT	CASSGDGSWFADTQYF
few	TRBV9	TRBJ2-1	TRBD1	TGTGCCAGCAGCGTGGGACAGGGGGTATGGAGTAGCGGGCCCCGAAGCTCCTACAATGAGCAGTTCTTC	CASSVGQGVWSSGPRSSYNEQFF
-	TRBV28	TRBJ2-3	-	TGTGCCAGTTACCCCCAAGGAATCCGGGGGAGCACAGATACGCAGTATTTT	CASYPQGIRGSTDTQYF
few	TRBV20-1	TRBJ2-3	TRBD2	TGCAGTGCTAGAGGTCCTCCGGGACTAGCGGGATTTTCGGATACGCAGTATTTT	CSARGPPGLAGFSDTQYF
-	TRBV6-1	TRBJ2-3	-	TGTGCCAGCAGTGAACGCCCTTCCACAGATACGCAGTATTTT	CASSERPSTDTQYF
-	TRBV29-1	TRBJ2-5	-	TGCAGCGTACAGGGTCTTCAAGAGACCCAGTACTTC	CSVQGLQETQYF
many	TRBV10-3	TRBJ2-7	-	TGTGCCATCAGTGAGCTCAAACTGGGGGACCCCGCGAGCTCCTACGAGCAGTACTTC	CAISELKLGDPASSYEQYF
-	TRBV10-3	TRBJ1-4	-	TGTGCCATCAGTCCAGGGGCAACTAATGAAAAACTGTTTTTT	CAISPGATNEKLFF
many	TRBV5-1	TRBJ2-4	TRBD2	TGCGCCAGCAGCTCAGGGACTAGCGGGGGCATTCAGTACTTC	CASSSGTSGGIQYF
many	TRBV10-3	TRBJ2-3	-	TGTGCCATCAGTCGAGGGGGGAGCACAGATACGCAGTATTTT	CAISRGGSTDTQYF
many	TRBV7-2	TRBJ2-7	TRBD2	TGTGCCAGCAGCTTATCTGCGGCGAGCGGGATAAGCTCCTACGAGCAGTACTTC	CASSLSAASGISSYEQYF
-	TRBV15	TRBJ1-1	-	TGTGCCACCAGCCCGGACAGTAGCACTGAAGCTTTCTTT	CATSPDSSTEAFF
-	TRBV18	TRBJ1-1	-	TGTGCCAGCTCTCGACTTGGGACCGCCGAGGCAGCTTTCTTT	CASSRLGTAEAAFF
few	TRBV19	TRBJ2-1	-	TGTGCCAGTAGTACCGGGGAACCCTCCTACAATGAGCAGTTCTTC	CASSTGEPSYNEQFF
few	TRBV5-1	TRBJ2-3	-	TGCGCCAGCAGCTCGGGCCTAGGGGTGGCAGATACGCAGTATTTT	CASSSGLGVADTQYF
-	TRBV4-1	TRBJ2-1	TRBD2	TGCGCCAGCAGCTTCCAGGGAGCGGGAGGTCTGAGCAATGAGCAGTTCTTC	CASSFQGAGGLSNEQFF
many	TRBV3-1	TRBJ1-2	-	TGTGCCAGCAGCCTCGGCCGGAGTTACTACACCTTC	CASSLGRSYYTF
many	TRBV27	TRBJ2-2	-	TGTGCCAGCAGTTCCGCCCATTTTGGCGGGGAGCTGTTTTTT	CASSSAHFGGELFF
many	TRBV6-5	TRBJ1-6	-	TGTGCCAGCAGTTACTGGGACACAGATTCACCCCTCCACTTT	CASSYWDTDSPLHF
many	TRBV29-1	TRBJ2-7	TRBD1	TGCAGCGCTGCCGGGACAGATGCCTACGAGCAGTACTTC	CSAAGTDAYEQYF
few	TRBV4-1	TRBJ2-7	-	TGCGCCAGCAGCCAAGAAGTACCCTACGAGCAGTACTTC	CASSQEVPYEQYF
few	TRBV7-6	TRBJ2-5	-	TGTGCCAGCAGCCGAGTCGCGGGGCCCTACCAAGAGACCCAGTACTTC	CASSRVAGPYQETQYF
many	TRBV27	TRBJ1-5	TRBD1	TGTGCCAGCAAACCGGGACAGGGGAATCAGCCCCAGCATTTT	CASKPGQGNQPQHF
-	TRBV5-5	TRBJ2-7	TRBD2	TGTGCCAGCAGCATGGGACTAGGCGCCTACGAGCAGTACTTC	CASSMGLGAYEQYF
many	TRBV6-1	TRBJ1-1	-	TGTGCCAGCAGTGAAGTAAGGGGCACGAACACTGAAGCTTTCTTT	CASSEVRGTNTEAFF
few	TRBV9	TRBJ2-3	-	TGTGCCAGCAGCGTAGCTGGGATAGGTACGCAGTATTTT	CASSVAGIGTQYF
-	TRBV18	TRBJ1-2	-	TGTGCCAGCTCACCATATTTAGCTGGGGTTGGCTACACCTTC	CASSPYLAGVGYTF
-	TRBV9	TRBJ1-6	-	TGTGCCAGCAGCGCAGGACCTACCCCGGAGCATTCACCCCTCCACTTT	CASSAGPTPEHSPLHF
few	TRBV30	TRBJ2-1	-	TGTGCCTGGAGTCGAGACCAGGGCGGTGAGCAGTTCTTC	CAWSRDQGGEQFF
-	TRBV7-9	TRBJ2-7	-	TGTGCCCTTGACCAGGGAAGCTACGAGCAGTACTTC	CALDQGSYEQYF
-	TRBV12-3/TRBV12-4	TRBJ2-2	-	TGTGCCAGCAGTCTCGGAGCGGCCGGGGAGCTGTTTTTT	CASSLGAAGELFF
few	TRBV20-1	TRBJ2-1	TRBD2	TGCAGTGCTAGACGCACAGGACTAGCGGGCAATGAGCAGTTCTTC	CSARRTGLAGNEQFF
many	TRBV28	TRBJ1-2	TRBD1	TGTGCCACCATCAGGGGGCTCAACTATGGCTACACCTTC	CATIRGLNYGYTF
few	TRBV11-1	TRBJ2-1	-	TGTGCCAGCAGCTTAGCGAGTTTCGATGAGCAGTTCTTC	CASSLASFDEQFF
many	TRBV19	TRBJ2-7	-	TGTGCCAGTAGTTCGGGGACCGGGATCTACGAGCAGTACTTC	CASSSGTGIYEQYF